This T cell receptor (beta chain) came from a study of cytotoxic CD8 clonotypes in ibrutinib-treated CLL. Produced via immunoSEQ multiplex PCR; TCRdb's table is partial and in-frame only. The table has almost 250,000 clones, roughly 70% seen once. Sequenced material: PBMCs, taken after 24 months of ibrutinib treatment. The TCR sequence derives from a human donor with chronic lymphocytic leukemia.

The CDR3 DNA sequence: TGTGCCAGCATGGGGGGCCGGGACGAGCAGTACTTC. It specifies CASMGGRDEQYF. The gene calls are TRBV2 and TRBJ2-7; D is possibly TRBD1 or TRBD2 (6 bases each). V was shortened by 7 bases and J by 5 bases, with 12 bases between the two germline ends. Germline lookup yields CDR1 SNHLY and CDR2 FYNNEI. This CDR3 has 12 residues.